This T cell receptor beta chain was obtained from a study of T cells in localized non-small cell lung cancer. Whole-study findings and limits: In adjacent lung appeared a median 57 of the top 100 tumor clones. It was uninvolved adjacent lung that showed the highest T cell clonality, exceeding tumor. A higher density of T cells in blood coincided with extended overall survival.

This clone was observed a handful of times. Antigen unknown. The sampled adjacent lung lay at least 2 cm from the tumor margin and showed no atypia. The repertoire was sequenced with immunoSEQ multiplex PCR; TCRdb's copy has only in-frame clones and lacks some. The sample lists 1,000 or so clones; roughly 20% were seen once. The clonotype was recovered from a male donor aged 60 or older with stage III lung adenocarcinoma. The specimen comprised normal lung tissue next to the tumor, sampled before any cancer treatment.

The CDR3 sequence: CASTLGVTQPQHF. In DNA form, the CDR3 reads TGTGCCAGCACCCTGGGAGTTACCCAGCCCCAGCATTTT. V usage is TRBV6-8 and J usage is TRBJ1-5; D unresolved. In germline, CDR1 is MNHGY, CDR2 SAAAGT. V was clipped by 7 bases and J by 7 bases, with 14 bases between them. The CDR3 covers 13 residues.